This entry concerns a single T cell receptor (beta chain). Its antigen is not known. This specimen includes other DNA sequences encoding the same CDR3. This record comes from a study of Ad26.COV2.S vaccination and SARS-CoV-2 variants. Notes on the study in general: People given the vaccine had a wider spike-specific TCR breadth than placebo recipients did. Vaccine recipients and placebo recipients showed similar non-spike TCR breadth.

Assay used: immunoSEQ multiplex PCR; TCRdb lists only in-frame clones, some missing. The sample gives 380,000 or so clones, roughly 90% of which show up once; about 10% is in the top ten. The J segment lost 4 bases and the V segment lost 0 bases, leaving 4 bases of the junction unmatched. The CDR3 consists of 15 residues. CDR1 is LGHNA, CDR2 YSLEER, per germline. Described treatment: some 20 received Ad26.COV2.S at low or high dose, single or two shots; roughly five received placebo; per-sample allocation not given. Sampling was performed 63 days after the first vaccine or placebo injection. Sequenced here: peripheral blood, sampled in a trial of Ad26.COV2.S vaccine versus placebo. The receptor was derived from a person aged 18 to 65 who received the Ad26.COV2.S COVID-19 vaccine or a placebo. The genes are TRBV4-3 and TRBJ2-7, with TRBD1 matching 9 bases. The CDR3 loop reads CASSQEGTGFYEQYF. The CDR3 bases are TGCGCCAGCAGCCAAGAGGGGACAGGGTTTTACGAGCAGTACTTC.